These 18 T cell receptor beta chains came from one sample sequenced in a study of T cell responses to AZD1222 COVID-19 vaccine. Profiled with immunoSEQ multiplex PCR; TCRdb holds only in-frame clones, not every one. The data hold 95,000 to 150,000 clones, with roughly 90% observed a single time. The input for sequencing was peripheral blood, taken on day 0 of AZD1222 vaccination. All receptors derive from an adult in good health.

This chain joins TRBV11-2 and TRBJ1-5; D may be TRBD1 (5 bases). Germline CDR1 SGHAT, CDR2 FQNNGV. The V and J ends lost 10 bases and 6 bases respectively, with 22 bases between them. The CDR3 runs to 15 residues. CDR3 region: CATDPPPGQGQPQHF. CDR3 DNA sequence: TGTGCCACCGACCCCCCACCAGGGCAGGGTCAGCCCCAGCATTTT.

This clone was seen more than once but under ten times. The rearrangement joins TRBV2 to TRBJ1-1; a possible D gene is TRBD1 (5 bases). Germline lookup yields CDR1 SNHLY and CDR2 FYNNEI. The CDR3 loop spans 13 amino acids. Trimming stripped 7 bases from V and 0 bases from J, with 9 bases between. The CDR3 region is CASIGGMNTEAFF. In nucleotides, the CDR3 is TGTGCCAGCATTGGGGGAATGAACACTGAAGCTTTCTTT.

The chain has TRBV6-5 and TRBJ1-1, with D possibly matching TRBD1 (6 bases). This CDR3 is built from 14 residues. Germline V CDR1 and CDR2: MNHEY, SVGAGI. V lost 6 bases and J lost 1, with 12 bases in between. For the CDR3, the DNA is TGTGCCAGCAGCCCAGGGGAGACGAACACTGAAGCTTTCTTT. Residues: CASSPGETNTEAFF.

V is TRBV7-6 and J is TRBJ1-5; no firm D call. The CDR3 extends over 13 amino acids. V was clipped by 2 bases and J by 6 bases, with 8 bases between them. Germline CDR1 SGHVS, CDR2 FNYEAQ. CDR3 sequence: CASSLSDSQPQHF. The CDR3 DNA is TGTGCCAGCAGCTTATCGGATAGTCAGCCCCAGCATTTT.

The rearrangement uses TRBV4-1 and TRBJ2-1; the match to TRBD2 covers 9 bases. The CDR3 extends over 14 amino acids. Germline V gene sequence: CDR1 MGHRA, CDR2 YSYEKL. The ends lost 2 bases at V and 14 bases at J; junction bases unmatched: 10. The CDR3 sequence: CASSQPAGGTREFF. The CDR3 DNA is TGCGCCAGCAGCCAACCAGCGGGAGGTACCCGGGAGTTCTTC.

The CDR3 protein is CASSQVTGAGSPLHF. CDR3 sequence (DNA): TGTGCCAGCAGCCAAGTTACAGGGGCCGGTTCACCCCTCCACTTT. The chain has TRBV14 and TRBJ1-6; 7 bases map to TRBD1. After removal of 1 base from V and 9 bases from J, the junction contained 6 bases not matched to a gene. The CDR3 sequence is 15 residues long. Per the germline V gene, CDR1 is SGHDN and CDR2 is FVKESK.

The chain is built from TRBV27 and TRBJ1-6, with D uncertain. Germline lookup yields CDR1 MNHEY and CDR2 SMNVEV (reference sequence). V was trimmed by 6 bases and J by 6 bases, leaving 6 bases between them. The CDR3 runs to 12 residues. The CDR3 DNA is TGTGCCAGCAGCCTGATTAATTCACCCCTCCACTTT. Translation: CASSLINSPLHF.

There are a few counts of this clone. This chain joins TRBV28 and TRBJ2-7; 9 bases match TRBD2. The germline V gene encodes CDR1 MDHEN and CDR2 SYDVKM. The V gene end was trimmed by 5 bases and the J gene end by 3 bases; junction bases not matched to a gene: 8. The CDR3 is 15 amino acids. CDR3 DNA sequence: TGTGCCAGCAGTGCCCTCACTAGCGGGCGCTACGAGCAGTACTTC. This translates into CASSALTSGRYEQYF.

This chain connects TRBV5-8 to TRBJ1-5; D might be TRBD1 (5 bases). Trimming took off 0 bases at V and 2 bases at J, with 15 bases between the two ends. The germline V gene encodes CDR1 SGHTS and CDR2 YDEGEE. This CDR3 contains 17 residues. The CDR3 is CASSLAGGRGGNQPQHF. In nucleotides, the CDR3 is TGTGCCAGCAGCTTGGCGGGAGGGAGGGGCGGCAATCAGCCCCAGCATTTT.

CDR3 DNA sequence: TGTGCCAGTAGTATTCGGGGGGACAATGAGCAGTTCTTC. The encoded protein is CASSIRGDNEQFF. V usage is TRBV19 and J usage is TRBJ2-1; the match to TRBD2 covers 7 bases. This CDR3 is built from 13 residues. V lost 3 bases and J lost 5; bases outside the gene matches: 1. CDR1 is LNHDA and CDR2 is SQIVND in the germline V gene (reference sequence). Full variable domain (rest looked up from reference TRBV19 and TRBJ2-1): DGGITQSPKYLFRKEGQNVTLSCEQNLNHDAMYWYRQDPGQGLRLIYYSQIVNDFQKGDIAEGYSVSREKKESFPLTVTSAQKNPTAFYLCASSIRGDNEQFFGPGTRLTVL.

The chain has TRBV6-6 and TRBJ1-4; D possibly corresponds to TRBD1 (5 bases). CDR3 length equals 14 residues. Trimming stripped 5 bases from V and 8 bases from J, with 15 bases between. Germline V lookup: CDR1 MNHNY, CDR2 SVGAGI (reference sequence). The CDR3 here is CASSPSGGEEKLFF. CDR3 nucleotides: TGTGCCAGCAGTCCCTCGGGGGGGGAGGAAAAACTGTTTTTT.

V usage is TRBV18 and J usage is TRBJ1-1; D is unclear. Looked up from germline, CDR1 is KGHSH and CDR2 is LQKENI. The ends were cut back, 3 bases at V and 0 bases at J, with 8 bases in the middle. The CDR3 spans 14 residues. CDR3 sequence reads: CASSPQGMNTEAFF. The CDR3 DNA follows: TGTGCCAGCTCACCCCAAGGGATGAACACTGAAGCTTTCTTT.

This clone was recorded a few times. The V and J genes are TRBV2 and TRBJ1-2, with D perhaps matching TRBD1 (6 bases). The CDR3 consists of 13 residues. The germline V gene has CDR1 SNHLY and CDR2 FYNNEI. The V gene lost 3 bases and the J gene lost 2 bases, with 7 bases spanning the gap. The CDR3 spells CASSDQGNYGYTF. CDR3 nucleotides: TGTGCCAGCAGTGACCAGGGGAACTATGGCTACACCTTC.

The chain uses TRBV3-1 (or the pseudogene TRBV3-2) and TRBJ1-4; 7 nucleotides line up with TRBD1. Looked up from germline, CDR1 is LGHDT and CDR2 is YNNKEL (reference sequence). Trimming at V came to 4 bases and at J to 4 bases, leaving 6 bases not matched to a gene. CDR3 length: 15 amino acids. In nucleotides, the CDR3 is TGTGCCAGCAGCCTCAGACAGGGCGGTAATGAAAAACTGTTTTTT. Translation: CASSLRQGGNEKLFF.

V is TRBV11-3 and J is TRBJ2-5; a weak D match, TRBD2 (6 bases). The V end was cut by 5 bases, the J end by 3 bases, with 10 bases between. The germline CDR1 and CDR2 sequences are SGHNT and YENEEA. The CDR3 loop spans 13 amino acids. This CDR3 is CASSREREETQYF. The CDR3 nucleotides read TGTGCCAGCAGCCGGGAGAGAGAAGAGACCCAGTACTTC.

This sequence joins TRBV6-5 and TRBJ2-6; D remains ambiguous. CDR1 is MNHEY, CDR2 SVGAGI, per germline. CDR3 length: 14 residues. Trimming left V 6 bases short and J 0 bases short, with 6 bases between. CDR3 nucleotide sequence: TGTGCCAGCAGACCCGGCTCTGGGGCCAACGTCCTGACTTTC. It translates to CASRPGSGANVLTF.

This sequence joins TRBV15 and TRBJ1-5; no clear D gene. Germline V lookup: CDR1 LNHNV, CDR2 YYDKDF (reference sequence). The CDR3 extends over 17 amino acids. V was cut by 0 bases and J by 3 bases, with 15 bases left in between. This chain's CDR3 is CATSREGIGAYNQPQHF. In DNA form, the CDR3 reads TGTGCCACCAGCAGAGAAGGAATAGGCGCATACAATCAGCCCCAGCATTTT.

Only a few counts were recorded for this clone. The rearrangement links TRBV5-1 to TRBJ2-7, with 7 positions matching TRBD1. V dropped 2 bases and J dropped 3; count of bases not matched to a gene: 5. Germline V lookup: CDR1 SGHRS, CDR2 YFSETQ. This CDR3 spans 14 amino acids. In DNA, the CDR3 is TGCGCCAGCAGCTTTGGGACAGCCCTCTACGAGCAGTACTTC. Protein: CASSFGTALYEQYF.